Below are 32 T cell receptor beta chains sequenced from a single sample in a study of cytomegalovirus exposure and HLA in healthy donors. Amplification used 60 Vbeta primers and 13 Jbeta primers. TCRdb keeps only in-frame clones here, not all; method: immunoSEQ multiplex PCR. The sample includes 160,000 or so clones, 80% to 90% of them seen just once. Sequencing input: PBMCs. These receptors all come from a man aged 45-60 years in good health and CMV-seropositive.

V gene TRBV7-2 combines with J gene TRBJ2-3; 7 bases agree with TRBD1. With 5 bases clipped from V and 5 bases from J, the junction kept 7 bases outside the gene matches. The CDR3 spans 14 residues. Germline V gene sequence: CDR1 SGHTA, CDR2 FQGNSA. The CDR3 protein is CASSPGTVGDTQYF. In nucleotides, the CDR3 is TGTGCCAGCAGCCCCGGGACAGTGGGAGATACGCAGTATTTT.

The CDR3 DNA is TGTGCCAGCAGCTTGGAGGTAGCGGGGTTCTCTGGGGCCAACGTCCTGACTTTC. Its translation is CASSLEVAGFSGANVLTF. The rearrangement uses TRBV5-7 and TRBJ2-6; 8 bases match TRBD2. TRBV5-7 is sorted into the ORF group, with uncertain function. The CDR3 contains 18 residues. The V segment lost 0 bases and the J segment 0 bases; nucleotides outside the gene matches: 5.

V usage is TRBV4-3 and J usage is TRBJ1-2; 9 nucleotides agree with TRBD1. The length of the CDR3 is 15 residues. CDR1 LGHNA and CDR2 YSLEER come from the germline V gene. J was trimmed by 8 bases and V by 0 bases; bases with no gene match: 7. CDR3 protein: CASSQEPGQGYGYTF. CDR3 coding DNA: TGCGCCAGCAGCCAAGAGCCGGGACAGGGTTACGGCTACACCTTC.

J is TRBJ1-3 and V is TRBV10-1, with 10 bases lining up with TRBD1. Trimming at V came to 9 bases and at J to 7 bases, leaving 9 bases not matched to a gene. This CDR3 region has 14 residues. Per germline, CDR1 WNHNN and CDR2 SYGVQD (reference sequence). The CDR3: CASTMDRGRNTIYF. Written as DNA, the CDR3 is TGCGCCAGTACTATGGACAGGGGGAGGAACACCATATATTTT.

This clone was detected a few times. The genes are TRBV30 and TRBJ1-2; perhaps TRBD1 as D (5 bases). The V and J ends lost 3 bases and 6 bases respectively, with 14 bases between them. This CDR3 is built from 13 residues. CDR1 GTSNPN and CDR2 SVGIG come from the germline V gene (reference sequence). CDR3: CAWSGPSRDGYTF. The CDR3, as DNA: TGTGCCTGGAGCGGCCCCTCCAGGGATGGCTACACCTTC.

The genes are TRBV7-3 and TRBJ2-1; D possibly corresponds to TRBD2 (6 bases). Germline V gene lookup returns CDR1 SGHTA and CDR2 FQGTGA. Trimming shortened V by 5 bases and J by 9 bases, and 17 bases separated the two germline ends. The CDR3 has 14 amino acids. The CDR3 here is CASSIGPGRSEQFF. As DNA, the CDR3 is TGTGCCAGCAGCATCGGACCGGGGAGGTCTGAGCAGTTCTTC.

This clone was counted only a few times. The V gene is TRBV28, the J gene TRBJ2-2, with a weak D call TRBD1 (6 bases). The ends were cut back, 2 bases at V and 0 bases at J, with 16 bases in the middle. Germline CDR1 MDHEN, CDR2 SYDVKM. This CDR3 is built from 18 residues. The CDR3 is CASSLKGRGYSNTGELFF. DNA of the CDR3: TGTGCCAGCAGTTTAAAGGGCAGGGGATATTCGAACACCGGGGAGCTGTTTTTT.

As to this clone: At one end the junction does not follow the germline gene, possibly because of a read error. This chain connects TRBV14 to TRBJ2-7, with 10 bases that match TRBD2. The CDR3 is 15 amino acids. Germline V gene sequence: CDR1 SGHDN, CDR2 FVKESK. The CDR3 here is CVSSQEIAGGEEQYF. CDR3 DNA: TGTGTCAGCAGCCAAGAGATAGCGGGAGGCGAGGAGCAGTACTTC.

This sequence joins TRBV6-5 and TRBJ1-1; D is unresolved. CDR3 length: 12 residues. V lost 6 bases, J lost 1 base, and 6 bases lay in between. Per the germline V gene, CDR1 is MNHEY and CDR2 is SVGAGI. CDR3: CASRKPNTEAFF. In nucleotides, the CDR3 is TGTGCCAGCAGAAAGCCGAACACTGAAGCTTTCTTT.

The chain combines TRBV6-4 with TRBJ1-2; possibly TRBD1 for D (5 bases). V shed 3 bases and J shed 4 bases, with 18 bases lying between them. The CDR3 contains 16 residues. The germline V gene encodes CDR1 MRHNA and CDR2 SNTAGT. CDR3 DNA sequence: TGTGCCAGCAGTGATAATGCGGGGGGTCTTGGCTATGGCTACACCTTC. Residues: CASSDNAGGLGYGYTF.

Here the CDR3 reads CASSGDRGHNSPLHF. The CDR3 DNA sequence: TGTGCCAGCAGTGGGGACAGGGGGCATAATTCACCCCTCCACTTT. The rearrangement joins TRBV2 to TRBJ1-6, with 12 bases lining up with TRBD1. The CDR3 consists of 15 residues. J lost 5 bases, V lost 4 bases, and 0 bases had no gene match. CDR1 is SNHLY, CDR2 FYNNEI, per germline.

This chain uses TRBV6-5 with TRBJ2-1, with TRBD1 matching 7 bases. Germline trimming cut 4 bases from V and 6 bases from J; bases unmatched to any gene: 3. Germline assignment: CDR1 MNHEY and CDR2 SVGAGI. The CDR3 is 13 amino acids. The CDR3 nucleotides are TGTGCCAGCAGTTGGTCAGGGGGCAATGAGCAGTTCTTC. This codes for CASSWSGGNEQFF.

The V gene is TRBV5-6, the J gene TRBJ2-1; 11 nucleotides agree with TRBD2. The germline gives CDR1 SGHDT, CDR2 YYEEEE. This CDR3 is built from 14 residues. With 3 bases clipped from V and 7 bases from J, the junction kept 3 bases outside the gene matches. CDR3 DNA: TGTGCCAGCAGCTCGCTAGCGGGAGGAAATGAGCAGTTCTTC. Translating it yields CASSSLAGGNEQFF.

V is TRBV7-9 and J is TRBJ2-4, with a weak D call TRBD2 (5 bases). Germline-derived CDR1 and CDR2 are SEHNR and FQNEAQ (reference sequence). Trimming pared 5 bases from V and 1 base from J, leaving 15 bases between. This CDR3 contains 16 residues. The CDR3 nucleotides read TGTGCCAGCAGCCCTACGACCCCGGGGGCCAAAAACATTCAGTACTTC. It codes for CASSPTTPGAKNIQYF.

V usage is TRBV19 and J usage is TRBJ2-1; D call uncertain. V shed 3 bases and J shed 4 bases, with 13 bases lying between them. The CDR3 is 15 amino acids. In germline, CDR1 is LNHDA, CDR2 SQIVND (reference sequence). The CDR3 here is CASSIEWRTYNEQFF. As DNA, the CDR3 is TGTGCCAGTAGTATTGAATGGAGAACTTACAATGAGCAGTTCTTC.

V is TRBV6-4 and J is TRBJ2-3; the D is unclear. This CDR3 has 16 amino acids. Trimming pared 3 bases from V and 0 bases from J, leaving 13 bases between. CDR1 MRHNA and CDR2 SNTAGT come from the germline V gene. CDR3 nucleotides: TGTGCCAGCAGTGATAGACGAGGCCAAAGCACAGATACGCAGTATTTT. Residues: CASSDRRGQSTDTQYF.

The V and J genes are TRBV7-9 and TRBJ1-1, with a possible D match to TRBD1 (5 bases). The CDR3 loop spans 13 amino acids. Germline CDR1 and CDR2: SEHNR and FQNEAQ (reference sequence). Trimming cost V 9 bases and J 6 bases, with 17 bases left between them. The CDR3 coding sequence is TGTGCCAGTGATTGGGGCCTTACGGCTGAAGCTTTCTTT. Its protein product is CASDWGLTAEAFF.

The chain couples TRBV10-3 to TRBJ2-5; 8 bases line up with TRBD1. Looked up from germline, CDR1 is ENHRY and CDR2 is SYGVKD. With 7 bases clipped from V and 3 bases from J, the junction kept 4 bases outside the gene matches. This CDR3 contains 13 residues. This chain's CDR3 is CAITEDREETQYF. Here the CDR3 DNA reads TGTGCCATCACCGAGGACAGGGAAGAGACCCAGTACTTC.

This chain uses TRBV30 with TRBJ1-1, with a possible D match to TRBD1 (5 bases). Germline-derived CDR1 and CDR2 are GTSNPN and SVGIG (reference sequence). This CDR3 region has 13 residues. V lost 5 bases and J 0 bases, leaving 10 bases between the germline ends. The CDR3 loop is CAWQGGMNTEAFF. In DNA, the CDR3 is TGTGCCTGGCAGGGAGGGATGAACACTGAAGCTTTCTTT.

The chain employs TRBV4-2 and TRBJ2-7; 8 bases match TRBD2. CDR3 length equals 15 residues. Germline loops: CDR1 LGHNA, CDR2 YNFKEQ. J was trimmed by 3 bases and V by 4 bases; bases with no gene match: 8. The chain's CDR3 is CASSLSGGQGYEQYF. For the CDR3, the DNA is TGTGCCAGCAGCCTTTCGGGGGGGCAAGGCTACGAGCAGTACTTC.

This clone has just a few counts. The chain couples TRBV19 to TRBJ1-2; TRBD1 aligns across 7 bases. Germline V gene lookup returns CDR1 LNHDA and CDR2 SQIVND (reference sequence). This CDR3 has 14 amino acids. The V segment lost 3 bases and the J segment 4 bases; nucleotides outside the gene matches: 5. The CDR3 reads CASSIPRDSYGYTF. CDR3 DNA sequence: TGTGCCAGTAGTATCCCCCGGGACAGCTATGGCTACACCTTC.

The J gene is TRBJ1-2, the V gene TRBV4-1; 9 nucleotides align to TRBD1. With 0 bases clipped from V and 8 bases from J, the junction kept 10 bases outside the gene matches. Germline V gives CDR1 MGHRA, CDR2 YSYEKL. CDR3 length equals 16 residues. The CDR3 DNA is TGCGCCAGCAGCCAAGATTTAGGGACAGGGATAGGAGGCTACACCTTC. Residues: CASSQDLGTGIGGYTF.

The chain is built from TRBV2 and TRBJ2-5; 10 bases map to TRBD1. CDR1 and CDR2 (germline): SNHLY, FYNNEI. Trimming cost V 3 bases and J 1 base; bases outside gene matches: 2. The CDR3 consists of 15 residues. The CDR3 region has the DNA TGTGCCAGCAGTGAGAGGACAGGGGGCCAAGAGACCCAGTACTTC. Its protein is CASSERTGGQETQYF.

This sequence joins TRBV5-8 and TRBJ2-7, with D possibly matching TRBD1 (5 bases). Germline CDR1 reads SGHTS; CDR2 reads YDEGEE. V lost 0 bases and J lost 1, with 8 bases in between. This CDR3 is 14 amino acids long. In DNA, the CDR3 is TGTGCCAGCAGCTTGGGGTCAGGGTCCTACGAGCAGTACTTC. Protein product: CASSLGSGSYEQYF.

This clone was observed a handful of times. The rearrangement uses TRBV18 and TRBJ1-1, with 8 bases matching TRBD1. Germline CDR1 reads KGHSH; CDR2 reads LQKENI. Germline trimming cut 3 bases from V and 3 bases from J; bases unmatched to any gene: 9. The CDR3 loop spans 16 amino acids. CDR3 DNA: TGTGCCAGCTCACCTTACCTCCAGGGGGCCGACACTGAAGCTTTCTTT. As protein: CASSPYLQGADTEAFF.

The rearrangement joins TRBV10-2 to TRBJ2-7, with TRBD2 matching 9 bases. V was pared by 3 bases and J by 3 bases, with 3 bases of the junction left unmatched. Germline CDR1 is WSHSY and CDR2 is SAAADI. This CDR3 comprises 14 residues. Written as DNA, the CDR3 is TGCGCCAGCAGTGACGGCGGGAGGGTCTACGAGCAGTACTTC. Translating it yields CASSDGGRVYEQYF.

The genes are TRBV28 and TRBJ2-7, with D unclear. V dropped 2 bases and J dropped 3 bases, with 17 bases sitting between them. CDR3 length: 16 amino acids. Germline CDR1 and CDR2: MDHEN and SYDVKM. CDR3 protein: CASSLPATELNYEQYF. Written as DNA, the CDR3 is TGTGCCAGCAGTTTACCCGCTACAGAGCTGAACTACGAGCAGTACTTC.

V is TRBV29-1 and J is TRBJ2-1, with TRBD2 matching over 8 bases. Germline V CDR1 and CDR2: SQVTM, ANQGSEA. There are 15 residues in the CDR3. The V gene end was trimmed by 6 bases and the J gene end by 0 bases; junction bases not matched to a gene: 7. The DNA of the CDR3 is TGCAGCGTCGCCCTAGCGGGTTTCTCCTACAATGAGCAGTTCTTC. Residues: CSVALAGFSYNEQFF.

This rearrangement joins TRBV29-1 to TRBJ2-5, with D unresolved. Trimming removed 3 bases from V and 1 base from J, with 15 bases in between. The CDR3 is made up of 15 amino acids. From germline, CDR1 is SQVTM and CDR2 ANQGSEA. The CDR3 protein is CSVDGQQLLQETQYF. CDR3 nucleotides: TGCAGCGTTGATGGGCAGCAACTGCTCCAAGAGACCCAGTACTTC.

This sequence joins TRBV11-3 and TRBJ2-7; 13 bases fit TRBD2. CDR1 and CDR2 (germline): SGHNT, YENEEA. The junction had 2 bases not matched to a gene; V was cut back by 4 bases and J by 2 bases. The CDR3 has 15 amino acids. CDR3 protein: CASSSGLAGAYEQYF. CDR3 DNA: TGTGCCAGCAGCTCCGGACTAGCGGGAGCCTACGAGCAGTACTTC.

The chain combines TRBV30 with TRBJ2-1, with 8 bases fitting TRBD1. This CDR3 is 13 amino acids long. CDR1 GTSNPN and CDR2 SVGIG come from the germline V gene (reference sequence). V dropped 2 bases and J dropped 5; count of bases not matched to a gene: 2. CDR3 loop: CAWSKDRDNEQFF. The CDR3 nucleotides read TGTGCCTGGAGTAAGGACAGGGACAATGAGCAGTTCTTC.

This rearrangement joins TRBV7-2 to TRBJ1-4; no clear D. V lost 6 bases and J 8 bases, leaving 16 bases between the germline ends. The CDR3 extends over 14 amino acids. Germline values: CDR1 SGHTA, CDR2 FQGNSA. The CDR3 coding sequence is TGTGCCAGCAGATCATCCCCGGGAAACGAAAAACTGTTTTTT. Protein sequence: CASRSSPGNEKLFF.